This TCR beta chain originates from a study of technical replicates of blood from several donors. Per the germline V gene, CDR1 is MNHEY and CDR2 is SMNVEV (reference sequence). V trimming: 3 bases; J trimming: 7 bases; junction bases outside the gene matches: 6. This CDR3 contains 15 residues. Clones were sequenced by immunoSEQ multiplex PCR, and TCRdb holds only the in-frame ones, with some missing. The sample lists 80,000 to 100,000 clones, 95% occurring once. Source material: T cells isolated from PBMCs. This chain links TRBV27 with TRBJ2-1; TRBD2 matches 10 bases. The TCR sequence derives from a human donor in good health. The DNA for the CDR3 is TGTGCCAGCAGTTTGGAGGGTAGCGGGAGGAATGAGCAGTTCTTC. As protein: CASSLEGSGRNEQFF.